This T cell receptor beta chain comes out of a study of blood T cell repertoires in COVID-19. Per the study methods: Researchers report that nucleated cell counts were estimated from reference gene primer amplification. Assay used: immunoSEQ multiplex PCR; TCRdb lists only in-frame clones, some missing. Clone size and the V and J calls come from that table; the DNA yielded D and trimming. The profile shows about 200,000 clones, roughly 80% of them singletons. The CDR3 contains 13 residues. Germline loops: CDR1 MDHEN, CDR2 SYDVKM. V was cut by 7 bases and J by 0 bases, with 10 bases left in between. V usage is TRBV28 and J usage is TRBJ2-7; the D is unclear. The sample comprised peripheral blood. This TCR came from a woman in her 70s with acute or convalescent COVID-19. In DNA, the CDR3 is TGTGCCAGCACCCGCGATGGCTCCTACGAGCAGTACTTC. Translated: CASTRDGSYEQYF. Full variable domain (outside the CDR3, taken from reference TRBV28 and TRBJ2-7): DVKVTQSSRYLVKRTGEKVFLECVQDMDHENMFWYRQDPGLGLRLIYFSYDVKMKEKGDIPEGYSVSREKKERFSLILESASTNQTSMYLCASTRDGSYEQYFGPGTRLTVT.